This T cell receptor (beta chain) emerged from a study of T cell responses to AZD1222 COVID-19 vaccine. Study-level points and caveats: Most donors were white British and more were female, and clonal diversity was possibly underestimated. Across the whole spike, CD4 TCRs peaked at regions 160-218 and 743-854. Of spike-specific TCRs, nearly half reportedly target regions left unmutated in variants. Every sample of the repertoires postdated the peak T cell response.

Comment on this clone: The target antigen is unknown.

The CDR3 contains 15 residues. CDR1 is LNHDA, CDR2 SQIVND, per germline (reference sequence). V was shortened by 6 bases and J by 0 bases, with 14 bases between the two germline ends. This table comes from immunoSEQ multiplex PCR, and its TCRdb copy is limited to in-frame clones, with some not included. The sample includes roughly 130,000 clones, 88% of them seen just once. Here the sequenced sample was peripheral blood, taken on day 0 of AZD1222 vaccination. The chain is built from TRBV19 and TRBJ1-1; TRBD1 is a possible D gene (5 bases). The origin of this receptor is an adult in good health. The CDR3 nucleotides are TGTGCCAGTAGACCGGTGGGACGGGTGAACACTGAAGCTTTCTTT. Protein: CASRPVGRVNTEAFF.